This T cell receptor (beta chain) was found in a study of tumor-infiltrating lymphocytes in oesophageal squamous cell carcinoma. The germline gives CDR1 SGHVS, CDR2 FQNEAQ. V was cut by 5 bases and J by 0 bases, with 8 bases left in between. The CDR3 spans 14 residues. This clonotype was detected many times. MiXCR, run by TCRdb on the PCR reads, gives a single entry per CDR3 protein. The sample lists 20,000 or so distinct CDR3 sequences, 40% to 50% seen once, with around 35% in the top ten. The source is a male donor with esophageal squamous cell carcinoma. The chain employs TRBV7-8 and TRBJ1-3, with D possibly being TRBD1 (6 bases). Sequencing used esophageal tumor tissue. CDR3 sequence: CASSRTVSGNTIYF. For the CDR3, the DNA is TGTGCCAGCAGCCGGACAGTCTCTGGAAACACCATATATTTT.